The 3 T cell receptor beta chains reported below all come from one sample, sequenced in a study of blood T cell repertoires in COVID-19. Some clones are missing from TCRdb's copy, which holds only in-frame ones; the method was immunoSEQ multiplex PCR. Counted here are approximately 60,000 clones, about 78% occurring once; the ten biggest clones make up over 20%. The source material was peripheral blood. The receptors shown here come from a man aged 50 to 60 with active or convalescent COVID-19.

The V call is TRBV6-4, the J call TRBJ2-2; TRBD2 matches 9 bases. Trimming cost V 0 bases and J 1 base; bases outside gene matches: 0. Per the germline V gene, CDR1 is MRHNA and CDR2 is SNTAGT. The CDR3 runs to 16 residues. CDR3 sequence reads: CASSDSTSGNTGELFF. The CDR3 DNA reads as TGTGCCAGCAGTGACTCGACTAGCGGGAACACCGGGGAGCTGTTTTTT.

The chain combines TRBV5-1 with TRBJ2-2; 8 bases align to TRBD1. The CDR3 length is 15 residues. The germline V gene has CDR1 SGHRS and CDR2 YFSETQ. V dropped 8 bases and J dropped 0; count of bases not matched to a gene: 6. Here the CDR3 DNA reads TGCGCCAGTACTATGGACAGGGCGAACACCGGGGAGCTGTTTTTT. Encoded protein: CASTMDRANTGELFF.

The chain combines TRBV30 with TRBJ1-2; TRBD1 might be the D (6 bases). This CDR3 is built from 16 residues. Germline V gene sequence: CDR1 GTSNPN, CDR2 SVGIG (reference sequence). V was trimmed by 3 bases and J by 3 bases, leaving 20 bases between them. The CDR3 here is CAWSSNRVRYDYGYTF. In nucleotides, the CDR3 is TGTGCCTGGAGCAGTAACAGGGTTCGTTACGACTATGGCTACACCTTC.